This is a list of T cell receptor beta chains from one sample in a study of CXCR3-negative and CXCR3-positive naive CD8 T cells. TCRdb derives one entry per CDR3 protein from the 5' RACE reads, leaving out DNA. Here the sample table reports approximately 8,800 distinct CDR3 sequences. The sample taken for sequencing was naive CXCR3+ CD8+ T cells from blood. The origin of the receptors is a human donor in good health. Some clones in this sample may be carry-over from other donors' samples. Each CDR3 is given with its conserved first and last residue. The order of the fields is CDR3 protein, J gene, V gene, clone size. Expanded clones get a size class; other rows say once, few or many, or leave the size out.

CASSHGTSGGAGYF | TRBJ2-5 | TRBV12-3/TRBV12-4 | .
CSASPDLAERYEQYF | TRBJ2-7 | TRBV20-1 | medium-sized
CASSSQETQYF | TRBJ2-5 | TRBV12-3/TRBV12-4 | .
CASSLSGRSGEQYF | TRBJ2-7 | TRBV5-1 | .
CASRTSGSTDTQYF | TRBJ2-3 | TRBV5-4 | .
CASSLAAGRAYEQYF | TRBJ2-7 | TRBV5-1 | medium-sized
CSAYGLAGYQETQYF | TRBJ2-5 | TRBV20-1 | .
CATTTGAFYNEQFF | TRBJ2-1 | TRBV12-3/TRBV12-4 | medium-sized
CSLMVAGGETQYF | TRBJ2-5 | TRBV29-1 | .
CASSGTSGRSSYEQYF | TRBJ2-7 | TRBV7-9 | .
CASSLGTGELFF | TRBJ2-2 | TRBV7-9 | medium-sized
CASTRGDANTGELFF | TRBJ2-2 | TRBV2 | .
CSVEDLRSPTDTQYF | TRBJ2-3 | TRBV29-1 | medium-sized
CASSTGDDSYNSPLHF | TRBJ1-6 | TRBV5-1 | .
CASSLSDTQYF | TRBJ2-3 | TRBV7-9 | .
CSVEIFIRYNEQFF | TRBJ2-1 | TRBV29-1 | medium-sized
CASSNGLAESTDTQYF | TRBJ2-3 | TRBV21-1 | .
CASSSLQGSDQPQHF | TRBJ1-5 | TRBV28 | .
CSVEQGSTEAFF | TRBJ1-1 | TRBV29-1 | medium-sized
CSVEDGRDFDYGYTF | TRBJ1-2 | TRBV29-1 | .
CSVDSDTEAFF | TRBJ1-1 | TRBV29-1 | medium-sized
CASSFQRSGTPTDTQYF | TRBJ2-3 | TRBV6-2/TRBV6-3 | .
CASSQVRLNTEAFF | TRBJ1-1 | TRBV4-1 | .
CASSQDRAAPSTGELFF | TRBJ2-2 | TRBV4-3 | .
CASSILGLAGSGANVLTF | TRBJ2-6 | TRBV27 | .
CSAGDLNQPQHF | TRBJ1-5 | TRBV29-1 | .
CASSTGVETQYF | TRBJ2-5 | TRBV25-1 | .
CASSQLQTGGYGYTF | TRBJ1-2 | TRBV4-1 | medium-sized
CASGKRYNEQFF | TRBJ2-1 | TRBV6-2/TRBV6-3 | .
CSVEDEGQNTEAFF | TRBJ1-1 | TRBV29-1 | .
CAISERGTSGNEQFF | TRBJ2-1 | TRBV10-3 | medium-sized
CSAPWTGGAETQYF | TRBJ2-5 | TRBV20-1 | .
CASSPGLPYYEQYF | TRBJ2-7 | TRBV10-1 | .
CASSTIRGNTIYF | TRBJ1-3 | TRBV7-2 | .
CASSITGGNQPQHF | TRBJ1-5 | TRBV7-9 | .
CSVGTGRSYEQYF | TRBJ2-7 | TRBV29-1 | medium-sized
CSALGLADYTDTQYF | TRBJ2-3 | TRBV20-1 | .
CASSWKSGGSDTQYF | TRBJ2-3 | TRBV6-2/TRBV6-3 | .
CASSQDWIAGSDTGELFF | TRBJ2-2 | TRBV4-2 | .
CASSQVQHGQANTEAFF | TRBJ1-1 | TRBV4-1 | .
CSVEGYSFGEQYF | TRBJ2-7 | TRBV29-1 | .